This T cell receptor beta chain was captured in a study of cytomegalovirus exposure and HLA in healthy donors (dated by TCRdb to about 2017). In the study overall: In an earlier analysis of roughly 590 of the donors, about 270 Gb of sequence data and some 120 million unique TCR beta sequences from about 179 million T cells were reported. Because of strong linkage in the cohort, five DR-DQ haplotypes were treated as single units for association and clustering. The study aimed to test whether cataloging public T cell receptors could reveal signatures of past pathogen exposure. About 280 gigabases of sequencing data and 70 million to 100 million unique TCR sequences made up an early release that covered nearly 650 HLA-typed donors. All discovery cohort repertoires had been generated using a single sequencing platform. Among some 400 genotyped donors of the cohort, an average of approximately 240,000 unique TCR beta nucleotide sequences was sequenced per donor, of which 15% to 20% were non-productive. The genetic ancestry cluster associated with self-reported Caucasian donors included around four fifths of the approximately 410 genotyped donors. Donor age, sex, ethnicity and CMV serostatus were collected together with the repertoire data. Rather than drawing on any new phenotypic data, the later analysis identified candidate immune exposures from TCR beta sequences and the way those sequences occurred across donors. In addition to the first cohort of roughly 670 subjects, a separate validation cohort of under 150 different subjects was used. Class I and class II HLA loci were covered by the typing at four-digit resolution. The number of donors typed differed by locus, with roughly 620-630 for A, B, C, DRB1 and DQB1, roughly 550 for DQA1, nearly 610 for DPA1, and some 440 for DPB1. Genome-wide SNP genotypes for about 65% of the 666 donors were used in a later genetic analysis, which treated that subset as a discovery cohort. The study combined high-throughput TCR immunosequencing, statistical association of individual TCRs with disease status, and machine learning to predict cytomegalovirus infection status. An earlier analysis of several hundred of the donors used high-throughput TCR beta sequencing to judge whether each TCR beta V gene segment behaved as functional or pseudogenic. Using immunosequencing, the study profiled T cell repertoires from about 610 subjects and related those repertoires to cytomegalovirus serostatus. To study patterns of TCR occurrence, a later analysis re-analyzed previously published TCR beta repertoires from 666 donors and added high-resolution HLA genotyping.

The cohort was made up of about 670 healthy bone marrow donors. At the time of sampling, all cohort members were nominally healthy, though unrecorded immune exposures were likely present. The donor was CMV seronegative and belonged to the group of under 400 seronegative cohort members. Each donor provided a peripheral blood sample, and peripheral blood mononuclear cells were used for TCR beta sequencing. The Qiagen DNeasy Blood Extraction Kit was used to extract genomic DNA from the blood cell samples. The germline V gene specifies MDHEN as CDR1 and SYDVKM as CDR2. Measured from the cysteine to the phenylalanine, the CDR3 is 14 residues long. Only the CDR3 part of the read is kept: 42 bases, read in frame from the first base. The junction carries 14 bases between V and J, which are trimmed by 6 bases and 3 bases respectively. Details on this clone: Its target antigen remains unknown. There are no base qualities to consult, and no much larger clone falls within one base.

Broad study findings and their caveats: Compared with the approximately 720-donor mean, donors in an Asian-associated ancestry cluster had fewer N-insertions in productive TCRs, according to a later genetic analysis. In a later analysis, several top co-occurrence clusters were reported to appear linked to parvovirus B19, influenza, CMV and Epstein-Barr virus. A further reported finding was that TCR beta sequences accurately predicted the HLA-A and HLA-B alleles for most subjects in the first cohort. The only immune exposure information available for the cohort was CMV serostatus. The authors suggested that the approach could potentially be extended to other disease states and immunological phenotypes. In an earlier analysis of some 640 of the donors, most TCR beta V segments were observed in productive rearrangements about 90% or about 30% of the time, broadly matching IMGT annotations. Correlated functional status among segregating V segments might reflect linkage disequilibrium, but an unknown experimental factor could not be ruled out. Most TCR sequences were seen in very few donors, while some public TCRs were found in many individuals. A few of the identified cytomegalovirus-associated TCR beta chains were confirmed in vitro to be specific for cytomegalovirus antigens. Strong co-occurrence of HLA alleles, especially DR and DQ, made assigning TCR associations to individual alleles difficult. In both the original and validation cohorts, the classifier was reported to diagnose cytomegalovirus status with high specificity and sensitivity. According to a later analysis, TCR association rates differed among HLA loci, with DRB1 alleles showing the most associated TCRs and HLA-C alleles showing the fewest. Because counts were too low, some 17 rarely observed V segments, including chromosome 9 orphons, were left out of the earlier analysis of approximately 580 of the donors. The study listed over 150 TCR beta chains as associated with cytomegalovirus. Most CMV-associated TCR beta chains appeared to be HLA-restricted in a later analysis, and the HLA associations seemed to be driven largely by CMV exposure. In this cohort, only TCR beta chains were sequenced, and detectable features were limited by the absence of alpha or paired-chain data. Some IMGT-functional V segments, including TRBV6-2 and TRBV6-3, could not be told apart with the 87-base-pair reads, so those segments were excluded. A cluster of highly shared sequence variants was judged likely to be a technical artifact of the sequencing pipeline. Because HLA typing was unavailable for some donors at each locus, only the typed subset was used in association tests. Roughly uniform sequencing depth across donors was assumed in presence/absence analyses, although this assumption may not hold. In a later analysis, 15,000 to 20,000 TCR beta sequences were associated with specific HLA alleles at a false discovery rate of 0.05. A later analysis found that HLA-associated TCR beta chains were more clonally expanded and had lower generation probabilities than equally common non-associated chains. An association between a missense DCLRE1C variant and V-gene and J-gene trimming of TCR beta chains was found in a later genetic analysis and replicated in an independent cohort.

Library preparation used the immunoSEQ multiplex PCR assay. A mixture of 60 forward primers for TCR Vbeta segments and 13 reverse primers for TCR Jbeta segments was used in the multiplex PCR. A multiplex PCR assay on genomic DNA amplified the CDR3 region of rearranged TCR beta genes. Amplified TCR beta libraries were sequenced as 87-base-pair reads on the Illumina HiSeq System. The paper's data handling went like this. A later analysis tallied about 77 million unique TCR beta chains across the 600 to 700 repertoires, and around 9.9 million of those chains were shared by two or more donors. To remove PCR and sequencing errors, raw reads were error-corrected and collapsed into unique sequences using a nearest-neighbor algorithm that merged closely related sequences. V, D and J gene segments were assigned by aligning CDR3 sequences to IMGT reference sequences. For a sequence to be retained, at least a six-nucleotide match to both a V gene segment and a J gene segment was required. A rearrangement counted as productive if the CDR3 had no stop codons and remained in frame with V and J, and every other rearrangement counted as non-productive. CDR3 was defined by IMGT convention, running from the second conserved V-encoded cysteine to the conserved J-encoded phenylalanine. In an earlier analysis of more than 550 of the donors, sequences lacking an unambiguous match to a single V gene segment were excluded. An earlier analysis of fewer than 750 of the donors classified V segments as functional when productive rearrangements were above 56.7% and as segregating when the standard deviation between donors was above 5%. A statistical classification framework was developed to diagnose cytomegalovirus status using the catalog of TCR beta chain sequences. V and J gene assignment, in a later analysis, came from comparing TCR nucleotide sequences with IMGT/GENE-DB human TR gene sequences. The TCRdist pipeline was used in a later analysis to assign CDR3 sequences and most-parsimonious VDJ recombination scenarios. A later analysis defined each TCR beta chain by its CDR3 amino acid sequence plus V-gene family, and excluded reads lacking a unique V-gene family. To address suspected cross-contamination and a sequencing artifact, a later analysis removed 592 highly shared, low-generation-probability nucleotide sequences. A later analysis calculated a clonal expansion index for each public chain from normalized within-repertoire ranks of inferred template counts. In a later analysis, generation probabilities were computed using a VDJ recombination model fitted to out-of-frame rearrangements, and the results were checked against IGoR. In a later analysis, hypergeometric tests were used to score TCR-TCR, TCR-HLA and TCR-CMV co-occurrence, with a repertoire-size bias correction applied to TCR pairs. To estimate false discovery rates, a later analysis permuted the HLA or CMV assignments 20 times. In a later analysis, co-occurring TCRs were grouped using DBSCAN, with TCRdist sequence similarity added in when clustering inside HLA-allele-positive subsets. Co-occurrence clustering excluded repertoires with fewer than 30,000 or more than 120,000 public chains, plus five with anomalous nucleotide sharing. TCRdb carries this immuneACCESS record with in-frame sequences only. Its versions omit some clonotypes, under half of them owing to an unresolved V gene in the studies checked, with the rest unexplained. The V and J calls and clone size are taken from that table; D and trimming were inferred from the DNA. The sample table holds about 200,000 clones, of which approximately 81% were seen once. The ten largest clonotypes hold around 3% of the sample.

Recombination connected TRBV28 to TRBJ1-2; TRBD1 is a weak D gene call, 5 bases matching. The source material was PBMCs. The sequence derives from a man aged 25-45 years in good health and CMV-seronegative. The CDR3 region has the sequence CASRGEGYDYGYTF. The bases are TGTGCCAGCAGGGGGGAGGGCTATGACTATGGCTACACCTTC.